This is a list of T cell receptor beta chains from one sample in a study of blood T cell repertoires in COVID-19. The data were produced by immunoSEQ multiplex PCR, yet TCRdb's version contains in-frame clones alone and is incomplete. This table holds around 50,000 clones, about four fifths found once. Sample: peripheral blood. The receptors come from a man older than 75 with COVID-19, enrolled during active disease. The CDR3 runs from the conserved cysteine through the conserved F or W. A D gene is named only where the DNA matches it firmly. Expanded clones are given a class, and other clones once, few, many or no size at all.

V gene,clone size,J gene,D gene,CDR3 protein,CDR3 DNA
TRBV30,-,TRBJ1-3,-,CAWTLEGSGNTIYF,TGTGCCTGGACCCTAGAAGGCTCTGGAAACACCATATATTTT
TRBV24-1,once,TRBJ2-3,TRBD1,CATSDWTGGTTDTQYF,TGTGCCACCAGTGATTGGACAGGGGGTACCACAGATACGCAGTATTTT
TRBV27,-,TRBJ2-2,-,CASSLRVTGELFF,TGTGCCAGCAGCCTCAGGGTCACCGGGGAGCTGTTTTTT
TRBV2,-,TRBJ2-3,TRBD2,CASRIRREGTDTQYF,TGTGCCAGTAGGATTCGGCGGGAGGGCACAGATACGCAGTATTTT
TRBV7-8,-,TRBJ2-7,TRBD1,CASSSTGAQYF,TGTGCCAGCAGCTCTACAGGGGCGCAGTACTTC
TRBV6-1,-,TRBJ1-6,-,CASSEGRDSTLHF,TGTGCCAGCAGCGAAGGACGGGATTCCACCCTCCACTTT
TRBV6-5,-,TRBJ1-2,-,CASSYSEATNYGYTF,TGTGCCAGCAGTTACTCTGAGGCGACTAACTATGGCTACACCTTC
TRBV12-3/TRBV12-4,-,TRBJ1-1,-,CASSLAGGTEAFF,TGTGCCAGCAGTTTAGCAGGGGGCACTGAAGCTTTCTTT
TRBV7-9,once,TRBJ2-2,-,CASIQSWGETGELFF,TGTGCCAGCATCCAGTCATGGGGGGAAACCGGGGAGCTGTTTTTT
TRBV27,-,TRBJ1-2,-,CASSPSARGLGGYTF,TGTGCCAGCAGTCCCTCTGCCCGGGGGTTGGGTGGCTACACCTTC
TRBV12-5,-,TRBJ2-3,TRBD2,CASVIPGLAGGPGDTQYF,TGTGCTAGTGTCATTCCTGGACTAGCGGGAGGGCCGGGAGATACGCAGTATTTT
TRBV24-1,-,TRBJ2-1,TRBD2,CAAGGLAGSGNEQFF,TGTGCCGCCGGGGGACTAGCGGGCTCGGGGAATGAGCAGTTCTTC
TRBV19,-,TRBJ2-7,TRBD1,CASRGTGRHEQYF,TGTGCCAGTAGGGGGACAGGGAGGCACGAGCAGTACTTC
TRBV4-2,few,TRBJ2-2,TRBD2,CASSQESSAGGAGELFF,TGTGCCAGCAGCCAAGAGAGTTCGGCGGGGGGGGCCGGGGAGCTGTTTTTT
TRBV30,once,TRBJ2-3,-,CAKGLGDTQYF,TGTGCCAAGGGACTGGGAGATACGCAGTATTTT
TRBV19,-,TRBJ1-2,-,CASSIGPDINYGYTF,TGTGCCAGTAGTATCGGCCCAGACATTAACTATGGCTACACCTTC
TRBV19,once,TRBJ2-2,-,CASSRTDNTGELFF,TGTGCCAGTAGTAGGACAGATAACACCGGGGAGCTGTTTTTT
TRBV30,few,TRBJ1-5,-,CAWSRDTGFSNQPQHF,TGTGCCTGGAGTCGGGACACAGGTTTTAGCAATCAGCCCCAGCATTTT
TRBV7-2,-,TRBJ1-2,TRBD1,CASSKTTGYEVDGYTF,TGTGCCAGCAGCAAAACGACAGGGTATGAGGTTGATGGCTACACCTTC
TRBV9,-,TRBJ2-3,TRBD1,CASSAGTAYTDTQYF,TGTGCCAGCAGCGCCGGGACAGCCTACACAGATACGCAGTATTTT
TRBV6-5,-,TRBJ2-2,-,CASNGQLARSGELFF,TGTGCCAGCAACGGACAGTTGGCGAGGTCCGGGGAGCTGTTTTTT
TRBV13,-,TRBJ1-1,-,CASSFIPIARNTEAFF,TGTGCCAGCAGCTTCATCCCAATAGCGAGAAACACTGAAGCTTTCTTT
TRBV5-8,-,TRBJ1-3,-,CASSLGGRLSGNTIYF,TGTGCCAGCAGCTTGGGAGGGCGCCTTTCTGGAAACACCATATATTTT
TRBV9,-,TRBJ2-1,-,CASALGGSYNEQFF,TGTGCCAGCGCCTTGGGGGGCTCCTACAATGAGCAGTTCTTC
TRBV10-3,-,TRBJ2-1,TRBD1,CAISDGQGGNEQFF,TGTGCCATCAGTGACGGACAGGGCGGGAATGAGCAGTTCTTC